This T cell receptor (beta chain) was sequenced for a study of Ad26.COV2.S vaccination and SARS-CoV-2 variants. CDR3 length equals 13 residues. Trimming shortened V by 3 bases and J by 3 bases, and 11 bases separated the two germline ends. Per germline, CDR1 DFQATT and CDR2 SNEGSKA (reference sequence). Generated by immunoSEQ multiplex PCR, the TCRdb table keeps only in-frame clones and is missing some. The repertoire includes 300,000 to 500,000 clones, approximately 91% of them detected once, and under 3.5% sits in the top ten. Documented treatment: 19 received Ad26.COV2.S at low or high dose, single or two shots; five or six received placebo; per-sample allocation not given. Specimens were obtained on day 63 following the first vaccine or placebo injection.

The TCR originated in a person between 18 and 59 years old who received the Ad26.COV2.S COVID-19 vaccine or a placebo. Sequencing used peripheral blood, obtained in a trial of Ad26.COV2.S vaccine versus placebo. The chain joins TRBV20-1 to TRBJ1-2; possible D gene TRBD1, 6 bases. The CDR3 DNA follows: TGCAGTGCTAGTCACAGGGTTGACTATGGCTACACCTTC. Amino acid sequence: CSASHRVDYGYTF.